What follows describes a single T cell receptor beta chain. Its antigen is not identified. The data were obtained in a study of human T cells and chemical hapten exposure. Study-wide background: Alopecia areata, totalis or universalis affected patients, mainly female.

This CDR3 comprises 12 residues. CDR1 SNHLY and CDR2 FYNNEI come from the germline V gene. V gave up 5 bases and J gave up 2 bases, with 7 bases separating them. The library attached unique molecular identifiers to individual cDNA molecules. Using its own MiXCR run on the RACE reads, TCRdb lists one record per CDR3 protein. The sample includes roughly 380,000 distinct CDR3 sequences, about 4.4% of them seen just once. Time point described: patch test 1, 2 weeks after DPC sensitization. Specified treatment: therapeutic diphenylcyclopropenone sensitization with weekly scalp DPC. Donors, patients with alopecia ranging from 18 to 70 years old and judged suitable for DPC, provided samples. Study-level results: In the PT1 data, expanded TCR counts showed a positive correlation with patch test score.

This chain joins TRBV2 and TRBJ2-7; possible D gene TRBD2, 5 bases. This receptor was identified in a woman in her forties or fifties with alopecia areata. Some clones in this sample may be carry-over from other donors' samples. Sample: whole blood, taken in connection with sensitization to the hapten diphenylcyclopropenone (DPC). The CDR3 is CASSREPYEQYF. CDR3 nucleotides: TGTGCCAGCAGTAGGGAGCCCTACGAGCAGTACTTC. The full variable domain, rest sourced from reference TRBV2 and TRBJ2-7, is EPEVTQTPSHQVTQMGQEVILRCVPISNHLYFYWYRQILGQKVEFLVSFYNNEISEKSEIFDDQFSVERPDGSNFTLKIRSTKLEDSAMYFCASSREPYEQYFGPGTRLTVT.